These 7 T cell receptor beta chains were all obtained from the same sample, sequenced in a study of cytomegalovirus exposure and HLA in healthy donors. Primers: 60 Vbeta forward and 13 Jbeta reverse. Some clones are missing from TCRdb's copy, which holds only in-frame ones; the method was immunoSEQ multiplex PCR. The data hold about 190,000 clones, with about 80% observed a single time. Sequenced: PBMCs. The source of these receptors is a woman aged 50 to 60 in good health and CMV-seropositive.

The chain carries TRBV2 and TRBJ1-2; TRBD1 agrees at 8 bases. Germline V gene data show CDR1 as SNHLY and CDR2 as FYNNEI. The V and J ends lost 3 bases and 5 bases, in that order; junction bases with no gene match: 5. This CDR3 region has 14 residues. The CDR3 DNA reads as TGTGCCAGCAGTGATACAGGGGGTGTATATGGCTACACCTTC. This sequence encodes CASSDTGGVYGYTF.

The chain joins TRBV9 to TRBJ1-2; 8 bases match TRBD1. The germline V gene has CDR1 SGDLS and CDR2 YYNGEE. With V trimmed by 0 bases and J by 5 bases, 9 bases remained unmatched. The CDR3 loop spans 16 amino acids. The CDR3 is CASSVAGRQGAYGYTF. CDR3 sequence (DNA): TGTGCCAGCAGCGTAGCTGGTCGGCAGGGGGCATATGGCTACACCTTC.

This chain joins TRBV5-1 and TRBJ2-5; 9 nucleotides match TRBD1. Germline V gives CDR1 SGHRS, CDR2 YFSETQ. The J segment lost 5 bases and the V segment lost 1 base, leaving 9 bases of the junction unmatched. This CDR3 has 16 amino acids. CDR3 sequence: CASSLQGTGSGETQYF. CDR3 nucleotide sequence: TGCGCCAGCAGCTTGCAAGGGACAGGGAGCGGGGAGACCCAGTACTTC.

This chain uses TRBV28 with TRBJ1-3; no firm D call. Trimming removed 2 bases from V and 5 bases from J, with 10 bases in between. Germline values: CDR1 MDHEN, CDR2 SYDVKM. The CDR3 has 14 residues. The CDR3 loop is CASSLMGRRNTIYF. DNA of the CDR3: TGTGCCAGCAGTTTAATGGGCCGCCGAAACACCATATATTTT.

The gene calls are TRBV19 and TRBJ1-6; D gene unclear. The germline gives CDR1 LNHDA, CDR2 SQIVND (reference sequence). Trimming removed 3 bases from V and 7 bases from J, with 7 bases in between. The CDR3 has 13 amino acids. CDR3 nucleotide sequence: TGTGCCAGTAGTATGGGAGTGAATTCACCCCTCCACTTT. It yields the protein CASSMGVNSPLHF.

The V and J genes are TRBV9 and TRBJ2-7; possible D gene TRBD1, 6 bases. The CDR3 has 12 residues. Germline assignment: CDR1 SGDLS and CDR2 YYNGEE. Trimming shortened V by 0 bases and J by 6 bases, and 7 bases separated the two germline ends. The CDR3 sequence: CASSVAGAEQYF. In DNA, the CDR3 is TGTGCCAGCAGCGTAGCAGGGGCCGAGCAGTACTTC.

A single count supports this clone. The chain is built from TRBV4-2 and TRBJ1-5, with D possibly matching TRBD1 (5 bases). Per germline, CDR1 LGHNA and CDR2 YNFKEQ. The CDR3 runs to 16 residues. Trimming took 4 bases from V and 5 from J, leaving 18 bases between them. CDR3 nucleotides: TGTGCCAGCAGCCCCGGGGGAGGGGAGAGAGATCAGCCCCAGCATTTT. Protein product: CASSPGGGERDQPQHF.